These 9 T cell receptor beta chains share one sample of origin, sequenced in a study of CD8+CD57+ T cells in acquired aplastic anemia. All sequencing subjects had displayed CD8+CD57+ cell expansion on flow cytometry. The study profiled TCR beta VDJ and CDR3 using genomic DNA as template. A single record per CDR3 protein comes from TCRdb applying MiXCR to the reads. The table has fewer than 250,000 distinct CDR3 sequences, more than 40% seen once. Sample: sorted CD4+, CD8+, or CD8+CD57+ T cells (not recorded which) from PBMCs. These receptors were taken from a human donor with aplastic anemia.

This clonotype was counted ten times or more. The V and J genes are TRBV7-3 and TRBJ2-3; either TRBD1 or TRBD2 may supply D (5 bases each). Germline CDR1 reads SGHTA; CDR2 reads FQGTGA. The CDR3 runs to 12 residues. Trimming left V 5 bases short and J 6 bases short, with 9 bases between. The chain's CDR3 is CASSIGTDTQYF. For the CDR3, the DNA is TGTGCCAGCAGCATCGGGACCGATACGCAGTATTTT. The full variable domain, rest sourced from reference TRBV7-3 and TRBJ2-3, is GAGVSQTPSNKVTEKGKYVELRCDPISGHTALYWYRQSLGQGPEFLIYFQGTGAADDSGLPNDRFFAVRPEGSVSTLKIQRTERGDSAVYLCASSIGTDTQYFGPGTRLTVL.

This clonotype was picked up many times. The chain has TRBV10-3 and TRBJ1-2, with D maybe TRBD1 (5 bases). The CDR3 spans 14 residues. V lost 2 bases, J lost 3 bases, and 10 bases lay in between. Germline CDR1 is ENHRY and CDR2 is SYGVKD. Here the CDR3 DNA reads TGTGCCATCAGTGAGCGGGACGAGGACTATGGCTACACCTTC. This sequence encodes CAISERDEDYGYTF.

There are many counts of this clonotype. The chain has TRBV6-2 or TRBV6-3 and TRBJ1-2, with 10 bases aligning to TRBD1. The CDR3 consists of 12 residues. Looked up from germline, CDR1 is MNHEY and CDR2 is SVGEGT. Trimming took 9 bases from V and 5 from J; bases not matched to a gene: 3. The CDR3 protein is CASRTGGYGYTF. The CDR3 DNA follows: TGTGCCAGTAGGACAGGGGGTTATGGCTACACCTTC.

Remarks on this clonotype: With a much larger clone just one base away, this may be a read error. This rearrangement joins TRBV11-2 to TRBJ2-7; TRBD2 matches 11 bases. The CDR3 runs 17 residues. The V segment lost 5 bases and the J segment 2 bases; nucleotides outside the gene matches: 11. CDR1 is SGHAT, CDR2 FQNNGV, per germline. The CDR3 sequence: CASSDSLAGGFPYEQYF. CDR3 sequence (DNA): TGTGCCAGCAGCGACAGTCTAGCGGGAGGATTCCCCTACGAGCAGTACTTC.

The chain joins TRBV24-1 to TRBJ2-7; D gene unclear. Germline CDR1 and CDR2: KGHDR and SFDVKD. There are 11 residues in the CDR3. The germline V and J ends were trimmed by 3 bases and 3 bases, with 2 bases remaining between them. The CDR3 DNA is TGTGCCACCAGTGATGGCTACGAGCAGTACTTC. This codes for CATSDGYEQYF.

CDR3 bases: TGTGCCATCAGCGCCGGGCCGTCATCCTACGAGCAGTACTTC. It translates to CAISAGPSSYEQYF. The chain has TRBV10-3 and TRBJ1-2; D call uncertain. The assigned J gene may be wrong: the sequence end matches TRBJ2-7 better. CDR3 length equals 14 residues. Looked up from germline, CDR1 is ENHRY and CDR2 is SYGVKD.

This clonotype was counted ten times or more. The chain links TRBV30 to TRBJ1-1; D is uncertain. V was shortened by 2 bases and J by 2 bases, with 3 bases between the two germline ends. The CDR3 has 11 residues. Germline values: CDR1 GTSNPN, CDR2 SVGIG (reference sequence). The CDR3 sequence is CAWSINTEAFF. CDR3 nucleotides: TGTGCCTGGAGTATTAACACTGAAGCTTTCTTT.

This clonotype showed up many times. The chain is built from TRBV2 and TRBJ2-7; TRBD1 matches 7 bases. With 6 bases clipped from V and 3 bases from J, the junction kept 11 bases outside the gene matches. The CDR3 extends over 15 amino acids. Germline lookup yields CDR1 SNHLY and CDR2 FYNNEI. DNA for the CDR3: TGTGCCAGCAGAAACCTCCGGGACAGAGTCTACGAGCAGTACTTC. It yields the protein CASRNLRDRVYEQYF.

This clonotype was detected only a few times. The chain joins TRBV27 to TRBJ2-7, with D perhaps TRBD2 (5 bases). Germline assignment: CDR1 MNHEY and CDR2 SMNVEV (reference sequence). CDR3 length: 14 amino acids. The V and J ends lost 5 bases and 2 bases respectively, with 13 bases between them. For the CDR3, the DNA is TGTGCCAGCAGTATAACGGGAACTACCTACGAGCAGTACTTC. Amino acid sequence: CASSITGTTYEQYF.